A single sample gave rise to the 14 T cell receptor beta chains below, sequenced in a study of T cells in localized non-small cell lung cancer. TCRdb's table, derived via immunoSEQ multiplex PCR, lists solely in-frame clones and lacks some. The sample has about 2,000 clones; roughly 22% are singletons. The sample consisted of lung tumor tissue, taken before any cancer treatment. These receptors were taken from a woman aged 35 to 70 with stage II squamous cell lung carcinoma.

This clone is deemed medium-sized (0.01 to 0.1%). The chain links TRBV6-8 to TRBJ2-1; D call uncertain. Germline values: CDR1 MNHGY, CDR2 SAAAGT. Trimming removed 2 bases from V and 0 bases from J, with 8 bases in between. The CDR3 loop spans 15 amino acids. The CDR3 protein is CASSYGEPSYNEQFF. The DNA for the CDR3 is TGTGCCAGCAGTTACGGAGAACCCTCCTACAATGAGCAGTTCTTC.

This clone has just a few counts. The rearrangement uses TRBV6-8 and TRBJ1-2; D may be TRBD1 (5 bases). Looked up from germline, CDR1 is MNHGY and CDR2 is SAAAGT. There are 16 residues in the CDR3. Trimming pared 5 bases from V and 4 bases from J, leaving 20 bases between. Here the CDR3 DNA reads TGTGCCAGCAGTACTAACGGAGGGGCAACAACCTATGGCTACACCTTC. Protein sequence: CASSTNGGATTYGYTF.

This clone has only a few counts. The chain uses TRBV6-8 and TRBJ1-1, with D unresolved. V dropped 6 bases and J dropped 4 bases, with 15 bases sitting between them. The CDR3 sequence is 14 residues long. CDR1 and CDR2 (germline): MNHGY, SAAAGT. Here the CDR3 reads CASSSRVGVTEAFF. The CDR3 region has the DNA TGTGCCAGCAGCTCGAGGGTCGGTGTCACTGAAGCTTTCTTT.

This clone appeared a few times. The J gene is TRBJ1-4, the V gene TRBV5-1; 7 bases agree with TRBD1. The germline gives CDR1 SGHRS, CDR2 YFSETQ. With 4 bases clipped from V and 0 bases from J, the junction kept 9 bases outside the gene matches. The CDR3 totals 17 residues. As DNA, the CDR3 is TGCGCCAGCAGCCGAGCACAGGGGAGTGCAACTAATGAAAAACTGTTTTTT. Translation: CASSRAQGSATNEKLFF.

J is TRBJ2-5 and V is TRBV11-3; D is unresolved. CDR1 is SGHNT and CDR2 is YENEEA in the germline V gene. The CDR3 runs to 15 residues. Trimming removed 6 bases at V and 0 bases at J, with 14 bases between. In nucleotides, the CDR3 is TGTGCCAGCAGTCTCGGCCCAGGAAACCAAGAGACCCAGTACTTC. Translation gives CASSLGPGNQETQYF.

This clone is large (0.1 to 1%) by share. The rearrangement joins TRBV6-8 to TRBJ1-3; D is unresolved. Germline loops: CDR1 MNHGY, CDR2 SAAAGT. There are 13 residues in the CDR3. The V end was cut by 7 bases, the J end by 2 bases, with 9 bases between. The CDR3: CASTSRAGNTIYF. The CDR3 nucleotides read TGTGCCAGCACCTCTCGGGCTGGAAACACCATATATTTT.

The chain employs TRBV5-1 and TRBJ2-7; tentatively, D is TRBD2 (6 bases). The CDR3 runs 14 residues. Trimming removed 5 bases at V and 2 bases at J, with 14 bases between. Germline values: CDR1 SGHRS, CDR2 YFSETQ. In DNA form, the CDR3 reads TGCGCCAGCAGTTCGGGAGCCGACACCTACGAGCAGTACTTC. Translated, it gives CASSSGADTYEQYF. Supplemented by reference TRBV5-1 and TRBJ2-7, the full variable domain reads KAGVTQTPRYLIKTRGQQVTLSCSPISGHRSVSWYQQTPGQGLQFLFEYFSETQRNKGNFPGRFSGRQFSNSRSEMNVSTLELGDSALYLCASSSGADTYEQYFGPGTRLTVT.

V is TRBV11-3 and J is TRBJ2-1; no clear D gene. Germline loops: CDR1 SGHNT, CDR2 YENEEA. There are 15 residues in the CDR3. The V end lost 7 bases, the J end lost 3 bases, and 16 bases lay between the germline ends. The CDR3 is CASTIPRALYNEQFF. In DNA, the CDR3 is TGTGCCAGCACTATTCCCCGGGCCCTCTACAATGAGCAGTTCTTC.

This chain links TRBV5-1 with TRBJ1-5; 10 positions match TRBD1. There are 15 residues in the CDR3. Germline V gene lookup returns CDR1 SGHRS and CDR2 YFSETQ. Trimming cost V 4 bases and J 7 bases; bases outside gene matches: 8. Here the CDR3 reads CASSAGTGVEQPQHF. CDR3 nucleotide sequence: TGCGCCAGCAGCGCCGGGACAGGGGTGGAGCAGCCCCAGCATTTT. Combining the CDR3 with reference TRBV5-1 and TRBJ1-5 gives the whole variable domain KAGVTQTPRYLIKTRGQQVTLSCSPISGHRSVSWYQQTPGQGLQFLFEYFSETQRNKGNFPGRFSGRQFSNSRSEMNVSTLELGDSALYLCASSAGTGVEQPQHFGDGTRLSIL.

This clone was counted between two and nine times. The chain links TRBV10-3 to TRBJ1-6; D gene ambiguous. There are 17 residues in the CDR3. Germline lookup yields CDR1 ENHRY and CDR2 SYGVKD. V was shortened by 3 bases and J by 3 bases, with 15 bases between the two germline ends. In nucleotides, the CDR3 is TGTGCCATCAGTGAAAAAGCGAAACTAATCTATAATTCACCCCTCCACTTT. Its translation: CAISEKAKLIYNSPLHF.

By its share, this clone is large. The J gene is TRBJ2-2, the V gene TRBV5-1; D is undetermined. CDR1 and CDR2 (germline): SGHRS, YFSETQ. The CDR3 totals 14 residues. The germline V and J ends were trimmed by 0 bases and 2 bases, with 5 bases remaining between them. As DNA, the CDR3 is TGCGCCAGCAGCTTGGGTGTAAACACCGGGGAGCTGTTTTTT. Its protein product is CASSLGVNTGELFF.

This clone is labeled medium-sized. The V gene is TRBV6-8, the J gene TRBJ1-4; possible D gene TRBD1, 6 bases. Trimming took off 5 bases at V and 4 bases at J, with 29 bases between the two ends. The germline CDR1 and CDR2 sequences are MNHGY and SAAAGT. The CDR3 extends over 20 amino acids. CDR3 coding DNA: TGTGCCAGCAGTCCCTTGTTTTGGGGGGCCCCGGGAGGGAGTAATGAAAAACTGTTTTTT. Translation gives CASSPLFWGAPGGSNEKLFF.

Relative to its sample, this clone is medium-sized (0.01 to 0.1%). This chain connects TRBV11-3 to TRBJ2-7; 11 positions match TRBD2. The CDR3 runs to 15 residues. Trimming took 5 bases from V and 6 from J; bases not matched to a gene: 9. Germline V gene sequence: CDR1 SGHNT, CDR2 YENEEA. In nucleotides, the CDR3 is TGTGCCAGCAGCCAAGGGATTACTAGCGGGAGCGAGCAGTACTTC. It encodes CASSQGITSGSEQYF.

This rearrangement joins TRBV9 to TRBJ1-2, with D tentatively TRBD1 (5 bases). Germline V lookup: CDR1 SGDLS, CDR2 YYNGEE. CDR3 length: 15 amino acids. The V gene lost 5 bases and the J gene lost 0 bases, with 14 bases spanning the gap. The CDR3 loop reads CASRVSPGPNYGYTF. The CDR3 DNA follows: TGTGCCAGCAGGGTTTCTCCAGGGCCTAACTATGGCTACACCTTC. The full variable domain, in which reference TRBV9 and TRBJ1-2 provide the parts outside the CDR3, is DSGVTQTPKHLITATGQRVTLRCSPRSGDLSVYWYQQSLDQGLQFLIQYYNGEERAKGNILERFSAQQFPDLHSELNLSSLELGDSALYFCASRVSPGPNYGYTFGSGTRLTVV.